The 8 T cell receptor beta chains reported below all come from one sample, sequenced in a study of blood T cell repertoires in COVID-19 (dated by TCRdb to 2020 to 2021). Library generation was performed with the immunoSEQ multiplex PCR assay. Here the immuneACCESS table is served through TCRdb, limited to in-frame sequences with V and J called. Missing clones are a known gap in these copies; in checked studies unresolved V genes cover under half, and the rest lacks a known reason. The sample table holds 55,000 or so clones, of which about nine tenths were seen once. The top ten clonotypes cover approximately 6.2% of the sample. Specimen: peripheral blood. The receptors originated from a man between 40 and 49 years old with acute or convalescent COVID-19.

The rearrangement uses TRBV7-9 and TRBJ1-1; the D gene is possibly TRBD1 (6 bases). Germline CDR1 is SEHNR and CDR2 is FQNEAQ (reference sequence). This CDR3 comprises 16 residues. Trimming pared 4 bases from V and 4 bases from J, leaving 19 bases between. The chain's CDR3 is CASSSSRQVVGTEAFF. The CDR3 coding sequence is TGTGCCAGCAGCTCCTCGAGACAGGTGGTGGGCACTGAAGCTTTCTTT.

The V call is TRBV6-6, the J call TRBJ2-4; D possibly corresponds to TRBD1 (5 bases). CDR1 and CDR2 (germline): MNHNY, SVGAGI (reference sequence). Trimming took 2 bases from V and 3 from J, leaving 5 bases between them. The CDR3 has 13 residues. CDR3 DNA: TGTGCCAGCAGTTACGACAGCAAAAACATTCAGTACTTC. Protein: CASSYDSKNIQYF.

This clone is a singleton in its sample. The chain carries TRBV6-5 and TRBJ2-3, with 9 bases aligning to TRBD1. CDR1 and CDR2 (germline): MNHEY, SVGAGI. This CDR3 contains 16 residues. Germline trimming cut 1 base from V and 3 bases from J; bases unmatched to any gene: 5. CDR3 in amino acids: CASSYYGTGSTDTQYF. The CDR3 DNA reads as TGTGCCAGCAGTTACTATGGGACAGGGTCGACAGATACGCAGTATTTT.

The chain links TRBV9 to TRBJ2-1; 9 nucleotides agree with TRBD2. CDR3 length: 15 amino acids. Germline-derived CDR1 and CDR2 are SGDLS and YYNGEE. The V segment lost 3 bases and the J segment 3 bases; nucleotides outside the gene matches: 4. CDR3 amino acids: CASSALAGIYNEQFF. The CDR3 DNA follows: TGTGCCAGCAGCGCACTAGCGGGTATCTACAATGAGCAGTTCTTC. Combining the CDR3 with reference TRBV9 and TRBJ2-1 gives the whole variable domain DSGVTQTPKHLITATGQRVTLRCSPRSGDLSVYWYQQSLDQGLQFLIQYYNGEERAKGNILERFSAQQFPDLHSELNLSSLELGDSALYFCASSALAGIYNEQFFGPGTRLTVL.

V and J are TRBV12-2 and TRBJ2-7; the D segment call TRBD2 is taken from the table without a DNA check. TRBV12-2 is shown as a pseudogene. The CDR3 length is 14 residues. CDR3 DNA: TGTGCAAGTCGCTCCGCTAGCGGGACCTACGAGCAGTACTTC. Protein sequence: CASRSASGTYEQYF.

The genes are TRBV5-6 and TRBJ2-5; a weak D match, TRBD1 (6 bases). V was trimmed by 0 bases and J by 2 bases, leaving 11 bases between them. Looked up from germline, CDR1 is SGHDT and CDR2 is YYEEEE. The CDR3 totals 15 residues. CDR3 amino acids: CASSLEGHGQETQYF. The CDR3 nucleotides read TGTGCCAGCAGCTTGGAGGGACACGGACAAGAGACCCAGTACTTC.

The V and J genes are TRBV4-2 and TRBJ2-3; D is unresolved. Germline CDR1 reads LGHNA; CDR2 reads YNFKEQ. CDR3 length: 14 residues. V was clipped by 0 bases and J by 4 bases, with 8 bases between them. CDR3 sequence (DNA): TGTGCCAGCAGCCAAGAGGCGGCGGCAGATACGCAGTATTTT. It translates to CASSQEAAADTQYF.

The chain combines TRBV5-1 with TRBJ1-2; maybe TRBD1 (5 bases). The V gene lost 0 bases and the J gene lost 5 bases, with 20 bases spanning the gap. Germline CDR1 SGHRS, CDR2 YFSETQ. The CDR3 spans 17 residues. The CDR3 DNA sequence: TGCGCCAGCAGCTTGGCCTTGCAGGGTCATTCCAATTATGGCTACACCTTC. Translated: CASSLALQGHSNYGYTF.